This entry concerns a single TCR beta chain. No antigen is known for it. This sample was taken from a study of T cell repertoires and HLA-DP antigens. Study details: Transduced HeLa cells presented HLA-DP to CD4+ T cells.

This CDR3 has 13 amino acids. The V and J ends lost 6 bases and 1 base respectively, with 11 bases between them. CDR1 GTSNPN and CDR2 SVGIG come from the germline V gene (reference sequence). Method: immunoSEQ multiplex PCR; TCRdb's copy keeps in-frame clones and lacks some. The data contain approximately 86,000 clones, about nine tenths of them singletons. This TCR derives from a man aged 45-60 years in good health and CMV-seronegative. The source material was CD4+ T cells from PBMCs. The genes are TRBV30 and TRBJ2-3, with D unclear. The chain's CDR3 is CACNSGGTDTQYF. Written as DNA, the CDR3 is TGTGCCTGCAACTCGGGTGGCACAGATACGCAGTATTTT. Full variable domain (missing parts from reference TRBV30 and TRBJ2-3): SQTIHQWPATLVQPVGSPLSLECTVEGTSNPNLYWYRQAAGRGLQLLFYSVGIGQISSEVPQNLSASRPQDRQFILSSKKLLLSDSGFYLCACNSGGTDTQYFGPGTRLTVL.